This TCR beta chain originates from a study of blood T cell repertoires in COVID-19. Assay used: immunoSEQ multiplex PCR; TCRdb lists only in-frame clones, some missing. Of about 27,000 clones detected, 85% to 90% appear once; the ten largest clones hold 4.9%. Germline V CDR1 and CDR2: SEHNR, FQNEAQ (reference sequence). This CDR3 has 15 residues. J lost 7 bases, V lost 5 bases, and 11 bases had no gene match. This rearrangement joins TRBV7-9 to TRBJ1-5; the match to TRBD1 covers 7 bases. The clonotype was recovered from a man between 65 and 85 years old with active COVID-19. Sequenced sample: peripheral blood. The CDR3 DNA follows: TGTGCCAGCAGCCCGGAACAGGGGACGGGGCAGCCCCAGCATTTT. It encodes CASSPEQGTGQPQHF.